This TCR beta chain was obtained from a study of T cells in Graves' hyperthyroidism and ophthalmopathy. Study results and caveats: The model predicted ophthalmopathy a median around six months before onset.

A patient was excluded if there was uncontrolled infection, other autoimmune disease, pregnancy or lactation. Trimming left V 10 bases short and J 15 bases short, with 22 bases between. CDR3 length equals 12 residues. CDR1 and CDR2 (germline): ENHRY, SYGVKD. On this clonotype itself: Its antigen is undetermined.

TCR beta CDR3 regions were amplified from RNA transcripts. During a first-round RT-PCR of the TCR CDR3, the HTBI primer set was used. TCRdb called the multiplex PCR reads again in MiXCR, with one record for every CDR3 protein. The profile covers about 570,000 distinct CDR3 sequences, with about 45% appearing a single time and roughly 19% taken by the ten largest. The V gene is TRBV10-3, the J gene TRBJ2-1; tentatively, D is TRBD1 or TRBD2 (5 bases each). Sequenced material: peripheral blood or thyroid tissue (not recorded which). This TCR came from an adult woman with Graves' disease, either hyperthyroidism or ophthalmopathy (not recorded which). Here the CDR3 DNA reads TGTGCCAGCAGCGACACCGGGACCCGCTTGTTCTTC. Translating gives CASSDTGTRLFF.